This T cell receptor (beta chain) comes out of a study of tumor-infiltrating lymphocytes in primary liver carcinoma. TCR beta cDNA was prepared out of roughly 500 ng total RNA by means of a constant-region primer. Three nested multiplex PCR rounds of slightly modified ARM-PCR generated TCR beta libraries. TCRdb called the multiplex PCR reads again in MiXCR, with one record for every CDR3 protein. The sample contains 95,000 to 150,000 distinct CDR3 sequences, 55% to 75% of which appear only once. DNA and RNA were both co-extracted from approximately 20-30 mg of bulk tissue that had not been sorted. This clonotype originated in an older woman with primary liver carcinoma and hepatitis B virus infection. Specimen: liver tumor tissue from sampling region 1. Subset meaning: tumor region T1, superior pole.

The CDR3: CAITLRRTRSSYNEQFF. The CDR3 coding sequence is TGTGCCATCACCTTAAGGCGTACCAGGAGCTCCTACAATGAGCAGTTCTTC. The J gene is TRBJ2-1, the V gene TRBV11-2, with D uncertain. V was trimmed by 10 bases and J by 0 bases, leaving 22 bases between them. This CDR3 has 17 residues. Looked up from germline, CDR1 is SGHAT and CDR2 is FQNNGV.